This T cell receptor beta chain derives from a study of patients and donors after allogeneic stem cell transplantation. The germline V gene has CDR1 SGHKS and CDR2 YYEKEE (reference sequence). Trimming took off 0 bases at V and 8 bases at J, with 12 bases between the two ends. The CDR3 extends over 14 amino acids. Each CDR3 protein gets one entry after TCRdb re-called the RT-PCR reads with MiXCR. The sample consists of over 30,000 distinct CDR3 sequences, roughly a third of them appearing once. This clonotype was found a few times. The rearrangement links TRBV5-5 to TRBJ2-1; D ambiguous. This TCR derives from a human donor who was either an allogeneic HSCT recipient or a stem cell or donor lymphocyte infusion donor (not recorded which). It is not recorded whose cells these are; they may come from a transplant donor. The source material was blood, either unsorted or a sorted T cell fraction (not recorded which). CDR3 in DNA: TGTGCCAGCAGCTTGGTTCGGGCCGGTCATGAGCAGTTCTTC. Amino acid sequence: CASSLVRAGHEQFF.